The 10 T cell receptor beta chains listed next were all sequenced from one sample in a study of blood T cell repertoires in COVID-19. Repertoires were generated with immunoSEQ multiplex PCR, while TCRdb's copy carries only in-frame clones and drops some. The data show around 200,000 clones, 88% seen once. Sequenced: peripheral blood. Receptor source: a man in his forties with acute or convalescent COVID-19.

The chain carries TRBV21-1 and TRBJ2-7; the table assigns TRBD2, which was not confirmed against the DNA. TRBV21-1 is a listed pseudogene. The CDR3 runs to 14 residues. The CDR3 DNA is TGTGCCAGCAGCAAAGTCCGGGGAGGCTACGAGCAGTACTTC. Its translation is CASSKVRGGYEQYF.

This chain links TRBV18 with TRBJ1-4, with D unresolved. Germline-derived CDR1 and CDR2 are KGHSH and LQKENI. The V and J ends lost 3 bases and 5 bases respectively, with 16 bases between them. CDR3 length: 16 residues. For the CDR3, the DNA is TGTGCCAGCTCACCGTCAAGGAGTCCTTGGAATGAAAAACTGTTTTTT. Amino acid sequence: CASSPSRSPWNEKLFF. Full variable domain (rest looked up from reference TRBV18 and TRBJ1-4): NAGVMQNPRHLVRRRGQEARLRCSPMKGHSHVYWYRQLPEEGLKFMVYLQKENIIDESGMPKERFSAEFPKEGPSILRIQQVVRGDSAAYFCASSPSRSPWNEKLFFGSGTQLSVL.

The V and J genes are TRBV5-6 and TRBJ2-2; no reliable D call. Germline CDR1 is SGHDT and CDR2 is YYEEEE. Trimming took off 3 bases at V and 1 base at J, with 4 bases between the two ends. The CDR3 runs 13 residues. The CDR3: CASSSLNTGELFF. CDR3 sequence (DNA): TGTGCCAGCAGCTCCCTGAACACCGGGGAGCTGTTTTTT.

The CDR3 here is CASSSRRGLGLSKAYEQYF. The CDR3 region has the DNA TGTGCCAGCAGTTCGCGAAGGGGACTGGGGCTCTCTAAGGCCTACGAGCAGTACTTC. The V and J genes are TRBV27 and TRBJ2-7; a weak D match, TRBD2 (6 bases). Trimming left V 4 bases short and J 2 bases short, with 27 bases between. The CDR3 has 19 amino acids. Germline V gene data show CDR1 as MNHEY and CDR2 as SMNVEV (reference sequence).

The count of this clone is one. The chain is built from TRBV24-1 and TRBJ1-1; the match to TRBD1 covers 7 bases. CDR3 size: 15 residues. Trimming at V came to 9 bases and at J to 0 bases, leaving 9 bases not matched to a gene. Germline CDR1 KGHDR, CDR2 SFDVKD. The CDR3 bases are TGTGCCACCGGTCCGGGACAGTTCATGAACACTGAAGCTTTCTTT. Translating gives CATGPGQFMNTEAFF.

The V and J genes are TRBV19 and TRBJ2-1; D is possibly TRBD1 (6 bases). Germline V lookup: CDR1 LNHDA, CDR2 SQIVND (reference sequence). The V end was cut by 7 bases, the J end by 6 bases, with 16 bases between. CDR3 length equals 14 residues. The DNA of the CDR3 is TGTGCCAGTACCCAGGACAGATCGGGCAATGAGCAGTTCTTC. Its protein is CASTQDRSGNEQFF.

V is TRBV5-1 and J is TRBJ2-7; D not certain. Trimming shortened V by 2 bases and J by 2 bases, and 11 bases separated the two germline ends. Germline V gene sequence: CDR1 SGHRS, CDR2 YFSETQ. The CDR3 spans 14 residues. The CDR3 loop reads CASSLEVPAYEQYF. The CDR3 DNA reads TGCGCCAGCAGCTTAGAGGTGCCCGCCTACGAGCAGTACTTC.

The chain joins TRBV3-1 (or the pseudogene TRBV3-2) to TRBJ2-2; the D gene is possibly TRBD2 (6 bases). CDR1 LGHDT and CDR2 YNNKEL come from the germline V gene (reference sequence). This CDR3 spans 14 amino acids. Between the trimmed V and J ends, which lost 4 bases and 3 bases, there was a span of 9 bases. The DNA for the CDR3 is TGTGCCAGCAGCCGCGGGACCGACACCGGGGAGCTGTTTTTT. The encoded protein is CASSRGTDTGELFF.

The chain employs TRBV30 and TRBJ2-7; D might be TRBD2 (6 bases). The germline CDR1 and CDR2 sequences are GTSNPN and SVGIG (reference sequence). Trimming left V 1 base short and J 6 bases short, with 13 bases between. The CDR3 covers 13 residues. The CDR3 sequence: CAWSGVLSGEQYF. The CDR3 DNA follows: TGTGCCTGGAGTGGGGTGCTTAGCGGCGAGCAGTACTTC.

V and J are TRBV5-4 and TRBJ2-3, with D possibly TRBD2 on 7 matching bases. V was shortened by 2 bases and J by 2 bases, with 15 bases between the two germline ends. The CDR3 has 16 residues. Germline loops: CDR1 SGHNT, CDR2 YYREEE (reference sequence). The CDR3 reads CASSFGGGGNTDTQYF. Written as DNA, the CDR3 is TGTGCCAGCAGCTTCGGCGGGGGCGGGAACACAGATACGCAGTATTTT. The complete variable domain, with remaining parts taken from reference TRBV5-4 and TRBJ2-3, reads ETGVTQSPTHLIKTRGQQVTLRCSSQSGHNTVSWYQQALGQGPQFIFQYYREEENGRGNFPPRFSGLQFPNYSSELNVNALELDDSALYLCASSFGGGGNTDTQYFGPGTRLTVL.